This is a list of T cell receptor beta chains from one sample in a study of blood T cell repertoires in COVID-19. Profiling relied on immunoSEQ multiplex PCR, and the TCRdb table lists in-frame clones only, not all of them. The sample records about 200,000 clones, less than 85% being singletons. The sequenced sample was peripheral blood. These receptors were collected from a man in his forties or fifties who had recovered from COVID-19. CDR3s include the opening cysteine and the closing phenylalanine or tryptophan. D genes are given only for firm matches. Only some rows state a clone size, as once, few, many or a class for expanded clones.

>NA|NA|TRBV19|TRBJ2-1
TGTGCCAGTAGTATCACGGGAGACGATACTGAGCAGTTCTTC
CASSITGDDTEQFF
>NA|NA|TRBV4-1|TRBJ1-1
TGCGCCAGCAGCCAAGACCCAGGGATGAACACTGAAGCTTTCTTT
CASSQDPGMNTEAFF
>NA|NA|TRBV5-1|TRBJ2-2
TGCGCCAGCAGCTTCCCGGACAGTGACACCGGGGAGCTGTTTTTT
CASSFPDSDTGELFF
>NA|NA|TRBV19|TRBJ2-1
TGTGCCAGTAGTATGAGATCGGGACTCTCAATCTTC
CASSMRSGLSIF
>NA|NA|TRBV6-5|TRBJ1-5
TGTGCCAGCAGTATGGACAGTGATCAGCCCCAGCATTTT
CASSMDSDQPQHF
>NA|TRBD1|TRBV19|TRBJ2-7
TGTGCCAGTAGTACGATACAGGGGGCGCGCAACGAGCAGTACTTC
CASSTIQGARNEQYF
>NA|NA|TRBV5-1|TRBJ2-7
TGCGCCAGCAGCTTGGTGGATCAGAGGAACGAGCAGTACTTC
CASSLVDQRNEQYF
>once|NA|TRBV6-1|TRBJ1-1
TGTGCCAGCAGTGATGGCGCTCTAAGAGGGGCTTTCTTT
CASSDGALRGAFF
>few|NA|TRBV28|TRBJ1-1
TGTGCCAGCAGTCCCATTGGGGGCGTGAACACTGAAGCTTTCTTT
CASSPIGGVNTEAFF
>NA|TRBD1|TRBV27|TRBJ2-7
TGTGCCAGCAGTTTTGGGGACAGGGATATCTACGAGCAGTACTTC
CASSFGDRDIYEQYF
>NA|NA|TRBV9|TRBJ2-7
TGTGCCAGCAGCGGGTTAGCGGAGAAAAGCTACGAGCAGTACTTC
CASSGLAEKSYEQYF
>NA|TRBD2|TRBV18|TRBJ2-7
TGTGCCAGCTCACCACCGGCTAGCGGGGCCAGGAGGGGGGAGCAGTACTTC
CASSPPASGARRGEQYF
>NA|TRBD1|TRBV3-1/TRBV3-2|TRBJ1-1
TGTGCCAGCAGCCTCGACAGGGTTTCGGCTTTCTTT
CASSLDRVSAFF
>many|NA|TRBV7-3|TRBJ2-1
TGTGCCAGCAGCTTAACCGGGGGTTACAATGAGCAGTTCTTC
CASSLTGGYNEQFF
>NA|TRBD1|TRBV11-2|TRBJ1-2
TGTGCCAGCAGCACTACAATGACAGGGATCCATAACTATGGCTACACCTTC
CASSTTMTGIHNYGYTF
>NA|TRBD2|TRBV10-1|TRBJ2-7
TGCGCCAGCAACCGGGGAGGGCCCTACGAGCAGTACTTC
CASNRGGPYEQYF
>NA|TRBD1|TRBV7-9|TRBJ1-1
TGTGCCAGCAGCCACCCCCGGGACAGGGTTAACACTGAAGCTTTCTTT
CASSHPRDRVNTEAFF
>NA|NA|TRBV19|TRBJ1-3
TGTGCCAGTAGTATTATAGAGCACTCTGGAAACACCATATATTTT
CASSIIEHSGNTIYF
>NA|TRBD2|TRBV6-5|TRBJ2-2
TGTGCCAGCAGTAGAAGAGCGGGAGCTACCGGGGAGCTGTTTTTT
CASSRRAGATGELFF
>few|NA|TRBV29-1|TRBJ2-2
TGCAGCGTGAGGACAGTGAACACCGGGGAGCTGTTTTTT
CSVRTVNTGELFF
>NA|TRBD1|TRBV2|TRBJ1-2
TGTGCCAGCAGTGAAGCGATTTTGGGGACAGACAACTATGGCTACACCTTC
CASSEAILGTDNYGYTF
>NA|TRBD1|TRBV6-6|TRBJ2-4
TGTGCCAGCAGACCCGGGACAGTAAACATTCAGTACTTC
CASRPGTVNIQYF
>NA|TRBD2|TRBV10-3|TRBJ2-7
TGTGCCATCAGTGAGTCTAGCGGGAGTTACGAGCAGTACTTC
CAISESSGSYEQYF
>few|NA|TRBV7-6|TRBJ1-4
TGTGCCAGCACCGGCGCGGAGGGTGTAAAACTGTTTTTT
CASTGAEGVKLFF
>NA|NA|TRBV30|TRBJ1-6
TGTGCCTGGACCCTTCGGGGTTTTGATTCACCCCTCCACTTT
CAWTLRGFDSPLHF
>NA|TRBD2|TRBV6-1|TRBJ2-3
TGTGCCAGCAGTGAAACCAGGGCTAGCGGGAGGGGGGATACGCAGTATTTT
CASSETRASGRGDTQYF
>once|NA|TRBV6-5|TRBJ1-1
TGTGCCAGCAGTTACTTGTTTTCTGGCTCTGAAGCTTTCTTT
CASSYLFSGSEAFF
>NA|NA|TRBV5-1|TRBJ2-1
TGCGCCAGCAGCTTGACAGGGATTGGCAATGAGCAGTTCTTC
CASSLTGIGNEQFF
>NA|NA|TRBV6-6|TRBJ2-3
TGTGCCAGCAGTGGCCGCCTGGAGTACACAGATACGCAGTATTTT
CASSGRLEYTDTQYF
>once|TRBD1|TRBV5-5|TRBJ2-6
TGTGCCAGCAGCTTGGGCTCGGGACAGGGGTCTGGGGCCAACGTCCTGACTTTC
CASSLGSGQGSGANVLTF
>NA|TRBD2|TRBV7-9|TRBJ2-5
TGTGCCAGCAGCCGGACTAGCGGGCTGGTGGAAGAGACCCAGTACTTC
CASSRTSGLVEETQYF
>few|NA|TRBV2|TRBJ2-2
TGTGCCAGCAGTGCCCAAAAGAACACCGGGGAGCTGTTTTTT
CASSAQKNTGELFF
>NA|NA|TRBV19|TRBJ2-6
TGTGCCAGTAGTACCCTCGGGGCCAACGTCCTGACTTTC
CASSTLGANVLTF
>NA|TRBD1|TRBV19|TRBJ1-2
TGTGCCAGTAGTACAGTACAGGGGGTCTATGGCTACACCTTC
CASSTVQGVYGYTF
>NA|NA|TRBV3-1/TRBV3-2|TRBJ1-1
TGTGCCAGCAGCCAACTCAGGGGTTCTGAAGCTTTCTTT
CASSQLRGSEAFF
>once|TRBD1|TRBV5-1|TRBJ1-3
TGCGCCAGCAGCGAACGGATTTTAAAACAGGGGAACCTATTAAGCTCTGGAAACACCATATATTTT
CASSERILKQGNLLSSGNTIYF
>NA|NA|TRBV6-6|TRBJ1-4
TGTGCCACCTACCCTCAACCCACAGGGAGTAATGAAAAACTGTTTTTT
CATYPQPTGSNEKLFF
>once|TRBD2|TRBV2|TRBJ2-1
TGTGCCAGCACCGAAGGGCGGACTAGCGGGAACAATGAGCAGTTCTTC
CASTEGRTSGNNEQFF
>few|NA|TRBV30|TRBJ1-5
TGTGCCTGGAGTGAGCTGAACGTCAATCAGCCCCAGCATTTT
CAWSELNVNQPQHF
>NA|TRBD1|TRBV30|TRBJ1-5
TGTGCCTGGAGTGGGGGACAGGGTTACCAGCCCCAGCATTTT
CAWSGGQGYQPQHF
>once|TRBD1|TRBV6-4|TRBJ2-5
TGTGCCAGGCAGTACAGGTCGACAGGGCGAGAAGAGACCCAGTACTTC
CARQYRSTGREETQYF
>NA|TRBD2|TRBV15|TRBJ2-1
TGTGCCACCAGCGGAAGATACAGCGGGACTAGCGGAAGCAATGAGCAGTTCTTC
CATSGRYSGTSGSNEQFF
>NA|TRBD2|TRBV19|TRBJ2-3
TGTGCCAGTAGTACTAGCGGGAGGGCAGATACGCAGTATTTT
CASSTSGRADTQYF
>once|TRBD1|TRBV2|TRBJ1-1
TGTGCCAGCAGTAGACAGGGCCGGAACACTGAAGCTTTCTTT
CASSRQGRNTEAFF
>NA|NA|TRBV29-1|TRBJ1-2
TGCAGCGTTGATGGGTACAGAGACTATGGCTACACCTTC
CSVDGYRDYGYTF
>NA|TRBD1|TRBV19|TRBJ1-5
TGTGCCAGTAGTAATGAACGGACAGGGGATCAGCCCCAGCATTTT
CASSNERTGDQPQHF
>NA|NA|TRBV28|TRBJ2-7
TGTGCCAGCAGTTTATCTGTTGGAGGAGGGGCTCGCCGGAACGAGCAGTACTTC
CASSLSVGGGARRNEQYF
>NA|TRBD1|TRBV7-2|TRBJ2-1
TGTGCCAGCAGCTTAGCGTCGGGACAGACCTACAATGAGCAGTTCTTC
CASSLASGQTYNEQFF
>NA|NA|TRBV3-1/TRBV3-2|TRBJ2-1
TGTGCCAGCAGCCAAGATTCCGGGATAGAGTCCGATGAGCAGTTCTTC
CASSQDSGIESDEQFF
>NA|TRBD1|TRBV5-5|TRBJ2-7
TGTGCCAGCAGCTTTACAGGGGAAGAGCAGTACTTC
CASSFTGEEQYF
>NA|TRBD2|TRBV6-6|TRBJ2-1
TGTGCCAGCACCAAAAGCGGGGGGTCTTACAATGAGCAGTTCTTC
CASTKSGGSYNEQFF
>NA|NA|TRBV28|TRBJ1-5
TGTGCCACCTCCACGCGGGGGTTGAATCAGCCCCAGCATTTT
CATSTRGLNQPQHF
>few|NA|TRBV27|TRBJ2-6
TGTGCCAGCAGTTGGAGGGGATCGGACATCATCCTGACTTTC
CASSWRGSDIILTF
>NA|NA|TRBV11-2|TRBJ2-4
TGTGCCAGCAGCCCCCCACAGGGAACTATAGCCAAAAACATTCAGTACTTC
CASSPPQGTIAKNIQYF